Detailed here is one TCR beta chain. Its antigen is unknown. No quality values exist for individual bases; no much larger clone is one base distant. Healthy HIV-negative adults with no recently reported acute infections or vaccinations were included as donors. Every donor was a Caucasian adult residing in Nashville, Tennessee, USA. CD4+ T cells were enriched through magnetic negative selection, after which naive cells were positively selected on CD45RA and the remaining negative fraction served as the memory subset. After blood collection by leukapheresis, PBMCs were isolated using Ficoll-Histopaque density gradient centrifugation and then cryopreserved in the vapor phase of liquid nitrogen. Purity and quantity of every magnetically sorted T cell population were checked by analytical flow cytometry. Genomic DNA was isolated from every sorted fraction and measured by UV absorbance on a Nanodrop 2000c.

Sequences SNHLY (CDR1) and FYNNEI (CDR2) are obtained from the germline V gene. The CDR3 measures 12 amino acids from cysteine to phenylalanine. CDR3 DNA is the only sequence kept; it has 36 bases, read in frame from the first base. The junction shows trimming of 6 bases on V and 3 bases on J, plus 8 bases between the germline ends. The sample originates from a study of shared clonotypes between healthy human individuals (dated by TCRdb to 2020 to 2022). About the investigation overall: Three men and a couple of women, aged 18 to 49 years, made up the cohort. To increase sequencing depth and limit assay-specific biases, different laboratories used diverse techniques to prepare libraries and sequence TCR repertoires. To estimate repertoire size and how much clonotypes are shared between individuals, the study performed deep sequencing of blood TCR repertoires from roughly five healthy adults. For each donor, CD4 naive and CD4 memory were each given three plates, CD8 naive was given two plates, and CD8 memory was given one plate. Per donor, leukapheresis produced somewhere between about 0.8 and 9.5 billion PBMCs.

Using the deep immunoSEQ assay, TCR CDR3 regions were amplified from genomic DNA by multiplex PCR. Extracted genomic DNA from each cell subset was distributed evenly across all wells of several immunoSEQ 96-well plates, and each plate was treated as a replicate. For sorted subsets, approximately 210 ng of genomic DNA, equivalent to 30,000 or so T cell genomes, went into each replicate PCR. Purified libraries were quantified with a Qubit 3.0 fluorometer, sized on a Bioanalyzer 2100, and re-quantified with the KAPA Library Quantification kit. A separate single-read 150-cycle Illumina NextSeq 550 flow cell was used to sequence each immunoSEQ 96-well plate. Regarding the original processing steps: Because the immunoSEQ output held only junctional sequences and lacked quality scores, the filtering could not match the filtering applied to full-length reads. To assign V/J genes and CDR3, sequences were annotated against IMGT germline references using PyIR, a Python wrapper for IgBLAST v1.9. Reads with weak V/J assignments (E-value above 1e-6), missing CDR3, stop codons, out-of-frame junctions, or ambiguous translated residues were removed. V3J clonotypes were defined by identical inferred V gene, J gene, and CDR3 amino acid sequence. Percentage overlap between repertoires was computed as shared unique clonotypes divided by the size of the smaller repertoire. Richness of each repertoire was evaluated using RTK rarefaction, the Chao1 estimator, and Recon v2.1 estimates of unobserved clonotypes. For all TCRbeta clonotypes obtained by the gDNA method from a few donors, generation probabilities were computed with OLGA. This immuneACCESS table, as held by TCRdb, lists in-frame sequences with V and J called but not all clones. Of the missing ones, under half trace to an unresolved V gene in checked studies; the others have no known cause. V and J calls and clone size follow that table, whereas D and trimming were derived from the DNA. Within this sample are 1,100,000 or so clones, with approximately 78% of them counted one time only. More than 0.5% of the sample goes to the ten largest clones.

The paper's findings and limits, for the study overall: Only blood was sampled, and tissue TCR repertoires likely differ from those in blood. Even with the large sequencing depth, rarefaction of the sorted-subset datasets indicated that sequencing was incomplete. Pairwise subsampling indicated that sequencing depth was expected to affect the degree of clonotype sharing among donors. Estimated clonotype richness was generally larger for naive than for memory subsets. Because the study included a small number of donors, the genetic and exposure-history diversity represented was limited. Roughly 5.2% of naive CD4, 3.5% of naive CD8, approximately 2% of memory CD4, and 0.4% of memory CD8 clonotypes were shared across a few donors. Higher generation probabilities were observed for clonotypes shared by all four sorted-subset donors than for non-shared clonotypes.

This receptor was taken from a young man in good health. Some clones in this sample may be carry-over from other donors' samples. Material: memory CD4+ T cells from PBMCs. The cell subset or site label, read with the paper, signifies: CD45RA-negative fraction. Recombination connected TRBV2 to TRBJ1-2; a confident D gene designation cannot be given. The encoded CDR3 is CASRDDDYGYTF. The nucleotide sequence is TGTGCCAGCAGGGACGATGACTATGGCTACACCTTC. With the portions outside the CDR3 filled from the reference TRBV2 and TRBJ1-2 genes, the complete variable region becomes EPEVTQTPSHQVTQMGQEVILRCVPISNHLYFYWYRQILGQKVEFLVSFYNNEISEKSEIFDDQFSVERPDGSNFTLKIRSTKLEDSAMYFCASRDDDYGYTFGSGTRLTVV.